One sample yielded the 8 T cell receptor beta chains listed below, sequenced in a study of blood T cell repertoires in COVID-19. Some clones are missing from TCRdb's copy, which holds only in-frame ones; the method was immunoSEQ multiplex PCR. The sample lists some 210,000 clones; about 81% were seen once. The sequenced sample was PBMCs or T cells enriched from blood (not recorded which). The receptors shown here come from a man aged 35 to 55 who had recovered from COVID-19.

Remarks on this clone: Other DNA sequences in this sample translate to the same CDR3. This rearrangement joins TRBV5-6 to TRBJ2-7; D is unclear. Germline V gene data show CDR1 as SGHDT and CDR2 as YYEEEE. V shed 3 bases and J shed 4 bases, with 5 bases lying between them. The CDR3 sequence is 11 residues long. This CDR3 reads CASSSTYEQYF. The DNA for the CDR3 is TGTGCCAGCAGCTCCACTTACGAGCAGTACTTC.

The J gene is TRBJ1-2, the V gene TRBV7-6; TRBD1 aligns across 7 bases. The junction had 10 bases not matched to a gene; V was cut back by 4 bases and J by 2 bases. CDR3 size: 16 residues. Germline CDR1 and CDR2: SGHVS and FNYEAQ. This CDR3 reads CASSSLPRQGNYGYTF. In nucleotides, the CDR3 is TGTGCCAGCAGCTCACTCCCGAGACAGGGAAACTATGGCTACACCTTC.

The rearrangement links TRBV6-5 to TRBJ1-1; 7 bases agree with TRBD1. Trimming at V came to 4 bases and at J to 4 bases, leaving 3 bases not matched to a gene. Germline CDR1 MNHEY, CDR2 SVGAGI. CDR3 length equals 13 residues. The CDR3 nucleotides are TGTGCCAGCAGTTTCCGGGACAGCACTGAAGCTTTCTTT. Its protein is CASSFRDSTEAFF.

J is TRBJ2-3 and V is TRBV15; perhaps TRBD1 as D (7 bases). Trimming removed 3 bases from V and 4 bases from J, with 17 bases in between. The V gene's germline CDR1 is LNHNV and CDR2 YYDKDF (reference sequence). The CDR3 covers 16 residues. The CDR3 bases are TGTGCCACCAGCAGCCCGGAGCAGGGGGGCGCAGATACGCAGTATTTT. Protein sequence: CATSSPEQGGADTQYF.

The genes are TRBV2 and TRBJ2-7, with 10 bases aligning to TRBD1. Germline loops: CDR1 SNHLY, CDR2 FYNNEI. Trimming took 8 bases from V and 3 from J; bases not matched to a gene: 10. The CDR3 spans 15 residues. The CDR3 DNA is TGTGCCAGCCGGCAGGGGACAGGGGCGAACTACGAGCAGTACTTC. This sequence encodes CASRQGTGANYEQYF.

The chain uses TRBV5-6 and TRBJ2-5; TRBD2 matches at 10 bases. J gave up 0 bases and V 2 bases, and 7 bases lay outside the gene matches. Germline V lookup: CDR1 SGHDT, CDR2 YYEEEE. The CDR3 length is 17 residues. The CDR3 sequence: CASSFGLADLYQETQYF. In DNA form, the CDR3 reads TGTGCCAGCAGCTTCGGACTAGCGGACCTGTACCAAGAGACCCAGTACTTC.

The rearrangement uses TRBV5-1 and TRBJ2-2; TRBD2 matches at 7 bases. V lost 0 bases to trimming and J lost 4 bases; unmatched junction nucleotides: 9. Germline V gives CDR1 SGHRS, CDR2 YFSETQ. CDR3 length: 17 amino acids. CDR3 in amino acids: CASSLEPSGFFTGELFF. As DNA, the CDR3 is TGCGCCAGCAGCTTGGAGCCTAGCGGATTCTTCACCGGGGAGCTGTTTTTT. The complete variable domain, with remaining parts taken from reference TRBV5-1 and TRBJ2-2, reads KAGVTQTPRYLIKTRGQQVTLSCSPISGHRSVSWYQQTPGQGLQFLFEYFSETQRNKGNFPGRFSGRQFSNSRSEMNVSTLELGDSALYLCASSLEPSGFFTGELFFGEGSRLTVL.

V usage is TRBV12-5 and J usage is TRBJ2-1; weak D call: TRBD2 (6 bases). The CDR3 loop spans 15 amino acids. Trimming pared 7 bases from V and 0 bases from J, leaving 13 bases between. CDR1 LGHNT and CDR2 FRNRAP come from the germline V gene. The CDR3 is CASASGTASYNEQFF. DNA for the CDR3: TGTGCTAGTGCCTCCGGGACTGCCTCCTACAATGAGCAGTTCTTC.